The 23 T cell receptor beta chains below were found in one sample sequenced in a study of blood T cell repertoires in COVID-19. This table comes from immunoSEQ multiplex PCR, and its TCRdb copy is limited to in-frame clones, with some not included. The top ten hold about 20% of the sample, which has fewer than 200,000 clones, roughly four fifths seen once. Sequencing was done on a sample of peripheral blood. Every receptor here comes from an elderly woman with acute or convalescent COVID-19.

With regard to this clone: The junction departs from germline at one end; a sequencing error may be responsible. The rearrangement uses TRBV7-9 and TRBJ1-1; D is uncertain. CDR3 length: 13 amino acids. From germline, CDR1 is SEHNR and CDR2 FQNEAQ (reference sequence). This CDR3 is CASSLGAMSEAFF. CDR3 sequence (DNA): TGTGCCAGCAGTTTAGGCGCGATGTCTGAAGCTTTCTTT.

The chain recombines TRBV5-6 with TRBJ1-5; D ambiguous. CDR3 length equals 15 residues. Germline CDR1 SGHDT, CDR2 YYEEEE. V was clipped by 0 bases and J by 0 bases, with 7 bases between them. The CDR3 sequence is CASSLGSVSNQPQHF. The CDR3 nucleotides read TGTGCCAGCAGCTTGGGTAGTGTTAGCAATCAGCCCCAGCATTTT.

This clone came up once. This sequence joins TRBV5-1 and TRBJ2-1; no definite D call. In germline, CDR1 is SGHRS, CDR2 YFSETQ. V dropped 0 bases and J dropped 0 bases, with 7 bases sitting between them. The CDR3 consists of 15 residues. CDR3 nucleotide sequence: TGCGCCAGCAGCTTGGCAGGCAACTCCTACAATGAGCAGTTCTTC. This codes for CASSLAGNSYNEQFF.

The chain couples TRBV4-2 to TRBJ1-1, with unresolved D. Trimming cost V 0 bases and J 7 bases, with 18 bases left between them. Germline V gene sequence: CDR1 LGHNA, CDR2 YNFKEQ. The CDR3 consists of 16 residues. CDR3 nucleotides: TGTGCCAGCAGCCAAGAGGTTTTGGTGGTCGGGGATGAAGCTTTCTTT. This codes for CASSQEVLVVGDEAFF.

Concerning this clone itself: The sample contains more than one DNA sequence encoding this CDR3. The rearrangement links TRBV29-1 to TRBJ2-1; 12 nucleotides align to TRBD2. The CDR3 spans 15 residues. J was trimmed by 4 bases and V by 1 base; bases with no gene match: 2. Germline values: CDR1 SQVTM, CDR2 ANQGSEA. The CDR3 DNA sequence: TGCAGCGTTGAAGGACTAGCGGGAGTGTACAATGAGCAGTTCTTC. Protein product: CSVEGLAGVYNEQFF.

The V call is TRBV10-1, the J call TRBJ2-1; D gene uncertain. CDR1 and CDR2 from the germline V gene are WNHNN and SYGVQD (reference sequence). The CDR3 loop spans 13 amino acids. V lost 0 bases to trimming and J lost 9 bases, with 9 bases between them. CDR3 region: CASSESTRGEQFF. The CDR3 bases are TGCGCCAGCAGTGAGTCGACCCGAGGTGAGCAGTTCTTC.

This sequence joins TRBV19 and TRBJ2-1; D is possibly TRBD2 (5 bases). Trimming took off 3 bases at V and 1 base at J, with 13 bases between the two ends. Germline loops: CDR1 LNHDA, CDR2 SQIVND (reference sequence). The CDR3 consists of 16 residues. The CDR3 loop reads CASSMMAGGSYNEQFF. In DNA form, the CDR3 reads TGTGCCAGTAGTATGATGGCGGGCGGTTCCTACAATGAGCAGTTCTTC.

CDR3 sequence (DNA): TGTGCCAGCAGTGAAGAACTAGCCCGCTACAATGAGCAGTTCTTC. It translates to CASSEELARYNEQFF. This sequence joins TRBV6-1 and TRBJ2-1; the D gene is possibly TRBD2 (6 bases). Germline V CDR1 and CDR2: MNHNS, SASEGT. This CDR3 has 15 residues. Deletions cut 1 base from V and 3 bases from J, with 10 bases between.

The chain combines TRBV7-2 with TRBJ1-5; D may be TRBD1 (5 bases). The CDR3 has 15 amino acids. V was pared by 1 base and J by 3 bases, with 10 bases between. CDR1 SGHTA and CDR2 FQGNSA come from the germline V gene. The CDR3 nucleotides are TGTGCCAGCAGCTTAGTGGGGCAGACCAATCAGCCCCAGCATTTT. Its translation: CASSLVGQTNQPQHF.

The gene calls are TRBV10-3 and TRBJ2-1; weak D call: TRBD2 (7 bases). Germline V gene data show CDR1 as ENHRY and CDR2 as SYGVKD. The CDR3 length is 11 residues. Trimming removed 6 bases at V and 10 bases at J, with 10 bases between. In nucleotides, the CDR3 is TGTGCCATCAGGGGAGGGGGGGAGCAGTTCTTC. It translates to CAIRGGGEQFF.

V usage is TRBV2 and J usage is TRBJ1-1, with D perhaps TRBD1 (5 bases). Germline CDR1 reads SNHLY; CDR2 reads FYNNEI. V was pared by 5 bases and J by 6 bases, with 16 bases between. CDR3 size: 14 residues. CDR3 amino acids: CASSPEGAKAEAFF. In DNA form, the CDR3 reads TGTGCCAGCAGTCCTGAAGGGGCGAAAGCTGAAGCTTTCTTT.

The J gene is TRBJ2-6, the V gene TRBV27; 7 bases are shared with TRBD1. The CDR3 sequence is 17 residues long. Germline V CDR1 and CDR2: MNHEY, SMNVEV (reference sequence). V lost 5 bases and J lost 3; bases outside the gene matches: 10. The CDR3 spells CASSANRGVGGANVLTF. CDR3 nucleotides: TGTGCCAGCAGTGCAAACAGGGGCGTTGGTGGGGCCAACGTCCTGACTTTC.

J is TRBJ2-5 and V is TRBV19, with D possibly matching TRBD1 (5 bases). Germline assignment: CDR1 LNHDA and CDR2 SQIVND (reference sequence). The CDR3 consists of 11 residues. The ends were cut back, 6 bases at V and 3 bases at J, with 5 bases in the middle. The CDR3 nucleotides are TGTGCCAGTAGCAGGGAAGAGACCCAGTACTTC. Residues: CASSREETQYF.

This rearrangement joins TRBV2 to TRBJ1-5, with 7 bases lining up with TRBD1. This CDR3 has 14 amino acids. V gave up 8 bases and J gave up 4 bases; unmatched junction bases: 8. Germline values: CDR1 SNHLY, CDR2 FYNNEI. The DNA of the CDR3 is TGTGCCAGCGGAGGACAGGTAATTAATCAGCCCCAGCATTTT. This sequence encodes CASGGQVINQPQHF.

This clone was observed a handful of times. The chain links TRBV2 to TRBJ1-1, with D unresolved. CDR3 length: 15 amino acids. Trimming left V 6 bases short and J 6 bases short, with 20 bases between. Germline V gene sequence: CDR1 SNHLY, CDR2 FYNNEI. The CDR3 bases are TGTGCCAGCAGGGACTGGATAGTCTTTGACGCTGAAGCTTTCTTT. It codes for CASRDWIVFDAEAFF.

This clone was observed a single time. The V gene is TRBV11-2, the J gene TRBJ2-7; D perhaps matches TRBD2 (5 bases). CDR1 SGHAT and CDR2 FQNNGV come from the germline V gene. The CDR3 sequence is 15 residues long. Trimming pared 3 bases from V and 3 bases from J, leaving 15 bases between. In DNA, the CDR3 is TGTGCCAGCAGCTTGTTCCGAGGGCCCCTCTACGAGCAGTACTTC. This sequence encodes CASSLFRGPLYEQYF.

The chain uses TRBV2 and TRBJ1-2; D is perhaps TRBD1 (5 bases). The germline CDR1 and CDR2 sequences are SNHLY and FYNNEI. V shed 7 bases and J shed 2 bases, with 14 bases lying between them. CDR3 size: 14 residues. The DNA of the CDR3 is TGTGCCAGCACCGAAGGTGGGGGGAACTATGGCTACACCTTC. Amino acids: CASTEGGGNYGYTF.

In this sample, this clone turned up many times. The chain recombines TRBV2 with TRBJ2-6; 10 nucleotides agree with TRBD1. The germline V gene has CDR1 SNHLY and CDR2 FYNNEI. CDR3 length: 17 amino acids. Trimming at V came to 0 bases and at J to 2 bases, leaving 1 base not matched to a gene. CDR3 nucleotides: TGTGCCAGCAGTGAAGCGGGACAGGGGCCTGGGGCCAACGTCCTGACTTTC. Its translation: CASSEAGQGPGANVLTF.

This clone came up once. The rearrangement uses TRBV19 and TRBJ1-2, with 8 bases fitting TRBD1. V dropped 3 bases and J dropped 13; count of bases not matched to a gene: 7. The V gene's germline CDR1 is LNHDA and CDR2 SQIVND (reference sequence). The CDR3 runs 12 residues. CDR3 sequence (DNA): TGTGCCAGTAGTATGGACAGGGACGAATGCACCTTC. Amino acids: CASSMDRDECTF.

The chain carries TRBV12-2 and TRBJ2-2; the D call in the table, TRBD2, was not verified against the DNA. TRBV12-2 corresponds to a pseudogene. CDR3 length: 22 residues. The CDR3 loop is CASRLCYLAGDLRLMNTGELFF. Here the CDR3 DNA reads TGTGCAAGTCGCTTATGTTATCTGGCGGGAGACTTACGCTTAATGAACACCGGGGAGCTGTTTTTT.

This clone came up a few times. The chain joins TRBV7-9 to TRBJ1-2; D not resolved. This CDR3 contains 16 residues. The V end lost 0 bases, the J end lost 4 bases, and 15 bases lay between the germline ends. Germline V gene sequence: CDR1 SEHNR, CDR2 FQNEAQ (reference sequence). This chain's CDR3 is CASSLAGGVSRYGYTF. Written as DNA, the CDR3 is TGTGCCAGCAGCTTAGCGGGTGGAGTTAGTCGCTATGGCTACACCTTC.

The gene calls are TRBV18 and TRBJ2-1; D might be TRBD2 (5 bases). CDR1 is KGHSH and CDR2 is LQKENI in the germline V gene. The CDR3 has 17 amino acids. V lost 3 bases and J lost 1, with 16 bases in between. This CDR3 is CASSPSKGRKSYNEQFF. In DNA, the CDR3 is TGTGCCAGCTCACCCTCAAAAGGGAGAAAGTCCTACAATGAGCAGTTCTTC.

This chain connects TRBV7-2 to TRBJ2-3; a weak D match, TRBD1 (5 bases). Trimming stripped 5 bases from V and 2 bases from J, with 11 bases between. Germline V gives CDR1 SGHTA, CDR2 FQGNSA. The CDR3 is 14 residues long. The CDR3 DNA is TGTGCCAGCAGCCGCCAGGGTGCCACAGATACGCAGTATTTT. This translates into CASSRQGATDTQYF.